The rows below give T cell receptor beta chains drawn from one sample of a study of response to subunit inactivated influenza vaccine. TCRdb passed the RT-PCR reads through MiXCR, listing each CDR3 protein once. This sample has around 530,000 distinct CDR3 sequences; over 9.5% occur once, and the top ten carry 10%. The sample in question was PBMCs from blood, obtained on the day of vaccination. These receptor sequences come from a man aged 45-65 years who received an inactivated influenza vaccine. Both conserved end residues are part of each CDR3. The D gene is left open where the match is weak. The size entry is marked missing in some rows and otherwise reads once, few, many or a size class.

V gene: TRBV5-1; D gene: TRBD1; clone size: NA; CDR3 length: 16; J gene: TRBJ2-2; CDR3 protein: CASSLEAGGFAGELFF; CDR3 DNA: TGCGCCAGCAGCTTGGAGGCAGGGGGCTTTGCCGGGGAGCTGTTTTTT
V gene: TRBV7-8; D gene: TRBD1; clone size: many; CDR3 length: 15; J gene: TRBJ1-1; CDR3 protein: CASSPGQGAFTEAFF; CDR3 DNA: TGTGCCAGCAGTCCGGGACAGGGGGCTTTCACTGAAGCTTTCTTT
V gene: TRBV20-1; D gene: TRBD2; clone size: NA; CDR3 length: 16; J gene: TRBJ2-1; CDR3 protein: CSASDLGAGGPNEQFF; CDR3 DNA: TGCAGTGCTAGCGACCTTGGAGCGGGGGGGCCCAATGAGCAGTTCTTC
V gene: TRBV7-2; D gene: NA; clone size: many; CDR3 length: 16; J gene: TRBJ2-2; CDR3 protein: CASSVRTPLSTGELFF; CDR3 DNA: TGTGCCAGCAGCGTCCGGACTCCTCTCAGCACCGGGGAGCTGTTTTTT
V gene: TRBV24-1; D gene: NA; clone size: few; CDR3 length: 14; J gene: TRBJ2-1; CDR3 protein: CATSHGAVDNEQFF; CDR3 DNA: TGTGCCACCAGCCACGGGGCAGTAGACAATGAGCAGTTCTTC
V gene: TRBV5-5; D gene: NA; clone size: NA; CDR3 length: 15; J gene: TRBJ1-5; CDR3 protein: CASSFHSGEGQPQHF; CDR3 DNA: TGTGCCAGCAGCTTTCATTCGGGGGAAGGCCAGCCCCAGCATTTT
V gene: TRBV18; D gene: NA; clone size: NA; CDR3 length: 16; J gene: TRBJ2-3; CDR3 protein: CASSPPMRPAGDTQYF; CDR3 DNA: TGTGCCAGCTCACCACCGATGCGGCCGGCGGGAGATACGCAGTATTTT
V gene: TRBV15; D gene: NA; clone size: NA; CDR3 length: 17; J gene: TRBJ2-2; CDR3 protein: CATSSPRRTDNTGELFF; CDR3 DNA: TGTGCCACCAGCAGTCCAAGAAGGACAGATAACACCGGGGAGCTGTTTTTT
V gene: TRBV20-1; D gene: NA; clone size: NA; CDR3 length: 13; J gene: TRBJ2-7; CDR3 protein: CSARGGRSYEQYF; CDR3 DNA: TGCAGTGCTAGAGGGGGCCGGTCCTACGAGCAGTACTTC
V gene: TRBV20-1; D gene: NA; clone size: many; CDR3 length: 15; J gene: TRBJ2-1; CDR3 protein: CSARPRDLPYNEQFF; CDR3 DNA: TGCAGTGCTAGACCCAGGGACTTACCCTACAATGAGCAGTTCTTC
V gene: TRBV12-3/TRBV12-4; D gene: NA; clone size: few; CDR3 length: 14; J gene: TRBJ2-5; CDR3 protein: CASSPSGGHETQYF; CDR3 DNA: TGTGCCAGCAGTCCTTCTGGGGGGCACGAGACCCAGTACTTC
V gene: TRBV5-1; D gene: TRBD2; clone size: few; CDR3 length: 20; J gene: TRBJ2-5; CDR3 protein: CASSSPKGIAGGPVFETQYF; CDR3 DNA: TGCGCCAGCAGCTCACCCAAGGGAATAGCGGGGGGGCCCGTCTTTGAGACCCAGTACTTC
V gene: TRBV10-3; D gene: TRBD2; clone size: few; CDR3 length: 15; J gene: TRBJ2-2; CDR3 protein: CAMTSGGANTGELFF; CDR3 DNA: TGTGCCATGACTAGCGGGGGGGCGAACACCGGGGAGCTGTTTTTT
V gene: TRBV20-1; D gene: NA; clone size: NA; CDR3 length: 14; J gene: TRBJ2-7; CDR3 protein: CSARQPRGSYEQYF; CDR3 DNA: TGCAGTGCTAGACAGCCGAGGGGCTCCTACGAGCAGTACTTC
V gene: TRBV5-1; D gene: TRBD2; clone size: NA; CDR3 length: 16; J gene: TRBJ2-5; CDR3 protein: CASSWTSGGSIETQYF; CDR3 DNA: TGCGCCAGCAGCTGGACTAGTGGAGGGTCAATCGAGACCCAGTACTTC
V gene: TRBV12-3/TRBV12-4; D gene: TRBD1; clone size: many; CDR3 length: 13; J gene: TRBJ1-5; CDR3 protein: CASSDRASQPQHF; CDR3 DNA: TGTGCCAGCAGCGACAGGGCCAGTCAGCCCCAGCATTTT
V gene: TRBV10-1; D gene: TRBD1; clone size: NA; CDR3 length: 16; J gene: TRBJ2-3; CDR3 protein: CASSFGQDPSTDTQYF; CDR3 DNA: TGCGCCAGCAGTTTCGGACAGGATCCTAGCACAGATACGCAGTATTTT
V gene: TRBV20-1; D gene: TRBD2; clone size: few; CDR3 length: 15; J gene: TRBJ2-1; CDR3 protein: CSARVVWEGRDEQFF; CDR3 DNA: TGCAGTGCTAGAGTTGTGTGGGAGGGCCGCGATGAGCAGTTCTTC
V gene: TRBV19; D gene: NA; clone size: NA; CDR3 length: 15; J gene: TRBJ1-5; CDR3 protein: CASSMEGRSNQPQHF; CDR3 DNA: TGTGCCAGTAGTATGGAAGGGCGTAGCAATCAGCCCCAGCATTTT
V gene: TRBV9; D gene: TRBD1; clone size: NA; CDR3 length: 14; J gene: TRBJ1-1; CDR3 protein: CASSVDSQGAEAFF; CDR3 DNA: TGTGCCAGCAGCGTAGACTCTCAGGGGGCTGAAGCTTTCTTT
V gene: TRBV6-5; D gene: NA; clone size: NA; CDR3 length: 15; J gene: TRBJ1-4; CDR3 protein: CASSLLRGANEKLFF; CDR3 DNA: TGTGCCAGCAGTTTGCTCAGGGGTGCCAATGAAAAACTGTTTTTT
V gene: TRBV6-2/TRBV6-3; D gene: TRBD1; clone size: NA; CDR3 length: 15; J gene: TRBJ1-2; CDR3 protein: CASSLHSGQNYGYTF; CDR3 DNA: TGTGCCAGCAGCCTCCACTCGGGACAGAACTATGGCTACACCTTC
V gene: TRBV20-1; D gene: NA; clone size: few; CDR3 length: 11; J gene: TRBJ2-5; CDR3 protein: CSPLYQETQYF; CDR3 DNA: TGCAGTCCTTTATACCAAGAGACCCAGTACTTC
V gene: TRBV5-1; D gene: NA; clone size: NA; CDR3 length: 14; J gene: TRBJ1-1; CDR3 protein: CASSSQGPNTEAFF; CDR3 DNA: TGCGCCAGCAGCTCACAGGGACCAAACACTGAAGCTTTCTTT
V gene: TRBV9; D gene: TRBD2; clone size: many; CDR3 length: 18; J gene: TRBJ2-1; CDR3 protein: CASSVAPLLAGINNEQFF; CDR3 DNA: TGTGCCAGCAGCGTAGCCCCTTTACTAGCGGGGATTAACAATGAGCAGTTCTTC
V gene: TRBV28; D gene: NA; clone size: NA; CDR3 length: 14; J gene: TRBJ1-1; CDR3 protein: CASSPPHRGAEAFF; CDR3 DNA: TGTGCCAGCAGTCCGCCGCACCGGGGGGCTGAAGCTTTCTTT
V gene: TRBV4-1; D gene: NA; clone size: many; CDR3 length: 16; J gene: TRBJ2-1; CDR3 protein: CASSQDRVASYNEQFF; CDR3 DNA: TGCGCCAGCAGCCAAGACAGGGTCGCCTCCTACAATGAGCAGTTCTTC
V gene: TRBV4-1; D gene: NA; clone size: NA; CDR3 length: 15; J gene: TRBJ1-1; CDR3 protein: CASTQLATPNTEAFF; CDR3 DNA: TGCGCCAGCACCCAACTTGCCACGCCGAACACTGAAGCTTTCTTT
V gene: TRBV10-3; D gene: TRBD2; clone size: few; CDR3 length: 16; J gene: TRBJ2-3; CDR3 protein: CAISDPTSGGADTQYF; CDR3 DNA: TGTGCCATCAGTGACCCGACTAGCGGGGGGGCAGATACGCAGTATTTT
V gene: TRBV12-3/TRBV12-4; D gene: TRBD2; clone size: few; CDR3 length: 17; J gene: TRBJ2-1; CDR3 protein: CASSPLRLAGNYNEQFF; CDR3 DNA: TGTGCCAGCAGTCCACTCAGACTAGCGGGGAACTACAATGAGCAGTTCTTC
V gene: TRBV20-1; D gene: NA; clone size: few; CDR3 length: 12; J gene: TRBJ2-7; CDR3 protein: CSARGLGNEQYF; CDR3 DNA: TGCAGTGCCCGGGGACTGGGCAACGAGCAGTACTTC
V gene: TRBV9; D gene: NA; clone size: few; CDR3 length: 13; J gene: TRBJ2-3; CDR3 protein: CASSVEPEGVQYF; CDR3 DNA: TGTGCCAGCAGCGTAGAACCCGAGGGGGTGCAGTATTTT
V gene: TRBV20-1; D gene: TRBD1; clone size: few; CDR3 length: 13; J gene: TRBJ2-7; CDR3 protein: CSATDRATYEQYF; CDR3 DNA: TGCAGTGCCACGGACAGGGCCACCTACGAGCAGTACTTC
V gene: TRBV29-1; D gene: NA; clone size: NA; CDR3 length: 12; J gene: TRBJ1-1; CDR3 protein: CSVAVTITEAFF; CDR3 DNA: TGCAGCGTTGCGGTGACGATCACTGAAGCTTTCTTT
V gene: TRBV12-3/TRBV12-4; D gene: NA; clone size: many; CDR3 length: 13; J gene: TRBJ1-2; CDR3 protein: CASRSGPPYGYTF; CDR3 DNA: TGTGCCAGCAGGAGCGGGCCTCCCTATGGCTACACCTTC
V gene: TRBV28; D gene: NA; clone size: few; CDR3 length: 13; J gene: TRBJ2-4; CDR3 protein: CASSDRTGNIQYF; CDR3 DNA: TGTGCCAGCAGTGACAGAACGGGAAACATTCAGTACTTC
V gene: TRBV12-3/TRBV12-4; D gene: NA; clone size: few; CDR3 length: 13; J gene: TRBJ2-5; CDR3 protein: CASSLTTRQTQYF; CDR3 DNA: TGTGCCAGCAGTTTAACCACAAGGCAGACCCAGTACTTC
V gene: TRBV5-1; D gene: NA; clone size: few; CDR3 length: 13; J gene: TRBJ1-2; CDR3 protein: CASSPEVGYGYTF; CDR3 DNA: TGCGCCAGCAGCCCGGAGGTGGGCTATGGCTACACCTTC
V gene: TRBV5-1; D gene: TRBD2; clone size: many; CDR3 length: 15; J gene: TRBJ2-7; CDR3 protein: CASSLRAGGPYEQYF; CDR3 DNA: TGCGCCAGCAGCTTGCGAGCGGGAGGGCCGTACGAGCAGTACTTC
V gene: TRBV6-5; D gene: NA; clone size: few; CDR3 length: 15; J gene: TRBJ1-5; CDR3 protein: CASSSEGAGNQPQHF; CDR3 DNA: TGTGCCAGCAGTTCGGAGGGCGCGGGCAATCAGCCCCAGCATTTT
V gene: TRBV5-5; D gene: NA; clone size: few; CDR3 length: 13; J gene: TRBJ2-5; CDR3 protein: CASSSLRRETQYF; CDR3 DNA: TGTGCCAGCAGCTCTCTCAGGAGGGAGACCCAGTACTTC
V gene: TRBV6-2/TRBV6-3; D gene: TRBD1; clone size: many; CDR3 length: 13; J gene: TRBJ1-5; CDR3 protein: CASRDRRDQPQHF; CDR3 DNA: TGTGCCAGCAGGGACAGGCGTGATCAGCCCCAGCATTTT
V gene: TRBV7-3; D gene: TRBD2; clone size: few; CDR3 length: 19; J gene: TRBJ2-1; CDR3 protein: CASSLTGTSGSPSYNEQFF; CDR3 DNA: TGTGCCAGCAGCTTAACCGGGACTAGCGGGAGTCCTTCCTACAATGAGCAGTTCTTC
V gene: TRBV20-1; D gene: NA; clone size: NA; CDR3 length: 13; J gene: TRBJ2-7; CDR3 protein: CSAREINSYEQYF; CDR3 DNA: TGCAGTGCTAGAGAGATTAACTCCTACGAGCAGTACTTC
V gene: TRBV9; D gene: TRBD2; clone size: many; CDR3 length: 16; J gene: TRBJ2-3; CDR3 protein: CASSSGLAASTDTQYF; CDR3 DNA: TGTGCCAGCAGCTCGGGACTAGCGGCTAGCACAGATACGCAGTATTTT
V gene: TRBV6-2/TRBV6-3; D gene: NA; clone size: few; CDR3 length: 13; J gene: TRBJ1-1; CDR3 protein: CASSYSWRAEAFF; CDR3 DNA: TGTGCCAGCAGTTACTCATGGCGGGCTGAAGCTTTCTTT
V gene: TRBV12-3/TRBV12-4; D gene: NA; clone size: many; CDR3 length: 13; J gene: TRBJ1-1; CDR3 protein: CASGLRLFTEAFF; CDR3 DNA: TGTGCCAGCGGTCTACGGTTATTCACTGAAGCTTTCTTT